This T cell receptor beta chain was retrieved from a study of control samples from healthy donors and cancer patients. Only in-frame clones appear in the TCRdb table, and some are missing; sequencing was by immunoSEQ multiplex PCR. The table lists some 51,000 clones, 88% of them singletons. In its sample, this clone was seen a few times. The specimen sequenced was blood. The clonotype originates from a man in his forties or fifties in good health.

The CDR3 is CASSTRTNEQFF. In nucleotides, the CDR3 is TGTGCCAGTAGCACCCGGACCAATGAGCAGTTCTTC. The rearrangement uses TRBV19 and TRBJ2-1; no clear D gene. Germline values: CDR1 LNHDA, CDR2 SQIVND (reference sequence). The CDR3 sequence is 12 residues long. V lost 6 bases, J lost 6 bases, and 9 bases lay in between.